These T cell receptor beta chains were read from a single sample in a study of cytomegalovirus exposure and HLA in healthy donors. Libraries were prepared by immunoSEQ multiplex PCR; TCRdb keeps only in-frame clonotypes and omits some of them. This repertoire shows under 85,000 clones, less than 95% found once; its top ten account for approximately 3.4%. Sample: PBMCs. These receptor sequences come from a young woman in good health and CMV-seropositive. Both conserved end residues are part of each CDR3. The order of the fields is clone size, V gene, D gene, J gene, CDR3 DNA, CDR3 protein. A D gene is named only where the DNA matches it firmly. Not all rows give a size; the values are once, few, many and, for expanded clones, a class.

-	TRBV6-6	TRBD1	TRBJ1-2	TGTGCCAGCAGTTATCCTGTAGGGACAGGGAGTTATGGCTACACCTTC	CASSYPVGTGSYGYTF
-	TRBV4-2	-	TRBJ2-7	TGTGCCAGCAGCCCCCGGGCCGGGGTCTACGAGCAGTACTTC	CASSPRAGVYEQYF
-	TRBV11-2	-	TRBJ1-2	TGTGCCAGCAGCGACCCGGGCCGGGAAAGCCCCCGGTATGGCTACACCTTC	CASSDPGRESPRYGYTF
-	TRBV5-4	TRBD1	TRBJ2-7	TGTGCCAGCAGCCGCGGACAGGGGTCGAACTACGAGCAGTACTTC	CASSRGQGSNYEQYF
-	TRBV27	TRBD2	TRBJ2-1	TGTGCCAGCAGTTCATTAAGACTAGCGGGGGGGCGGGGTGAGCAGTTCTTC	CASSSLRLAGGRGEQFF
-	TRBV7-8	-	TRBJ1-5	TGTGCCAGCAGCTTAGTACAAGATCAGCCCCAGCATTTT	CASSLVQDQPQHF
-	TRBV23-1	-	TRBJ2-7	TGCGCCAGCACCTCGGGCGGGACGCCAAGAAGCCCCTACGAGCAGTACTTC	CASTSGGTPRSPYEQYF
few	TRBV27	-	TRBJ1-1	TGTGCCAGCAGTTTATTTTCCGGGGGAAACACTGAAGCTTTCTTT	CASSLFSGGNTEAFF
-	TRBV9	-	TRBJ2-3	TGTGCCAGCAGCGTAGCGGGAGCTGGACGCACAGATACGCAGTATTTT	CASSVAGAGRTDTQYF
-	TRBV29-1	-	TRBJ1-1	TGCAGCGTTGGGTCTCGACTCAGGGCCCCACGGGAAGCTTTCTTT	CSVGSRLRAPREAFF
-	TRBV28	TRBD2	TRBJ2-7	TGTGCCAGCAGTTTATTAGCGGGAGCGGGCTACGAGCAGTACTTC	CASSLLAGAGYEQYF
-	TRBV19	-	TRBJ1-2	TGTGCCAGTAGTATAGACGGGACAAGGGAAGTCTTC	CASSIDGTREVF
once	TRBV5-1	TRBD1	TRBJ2-1	TGCGCCAGCAGCTTTGGAGGACAGGGTTCGGATGAGCAGTTCTTC	CASSFGGQGSDEQFF
-	TRBV7-2	TRBD2	TRBJ2-7	TGTGCCAGCAGCTCAACTAGCGGGGTACTGAGGTACGAGCAGTACTTC	CASSSTSGVLRYEQYF
once	TRBV9	TRBD2	TRBJ2-1	TGTGCCAGCAGCGGCGGACTAGTCAATGAGCAGTTCTTC	CASSGGLVNEQFF
-	TRBV28	-	TRBJ1-5	TGTGCCAGCAGCCCTTATAGCAATCAGCCCCAGCATTTT	CASSPYSNQPQHF
few	TRBV2	-	TRBJ1-1	TGTGCCAGCAGTGAATGGAGGGACACTGAAGCTTTCTTT	CASSEWRDTEAFF
-	TRBV2	-	TRBJ1-6	TGTGCCAGCAGTGACCTTTCACCCCTCCACTTT	CASSDLSPLHF
-	TRBV7-3	TRBD2	TRBJ2-5	TGTGCCAGCAGCGCCACTAGCGGACAAGAGACCCAGTACTTC	CASSATSGQETQYF
-	TRBV2	-	TRBJ2-4	TGTGCCAGCAGTGATTCTGGGGCGGTCAAAAACATTCAGTACTTC	CASSDSGAVKNIQYF
-	TRBV7-2	-	TRBJ1-1	TGTGCCAGCAGCATCTCCAGGGTGGAGACTGAAGCTTTCTTT	CASSISRVETEAFF
-	TRBV6-4	-	TRBJ2-7	TGTGCCAGCAGTGACTCAAGCAGGAGGCTCTACGAGCAGTACTTC	CASSDSSRRLYEQYF
-	TRBV28	TRBD1	TRBJ2-5	TGTGCCAGCAGTTCCAGGACAGGGGGGTGGGAGACCCAGTACTTC	CASSSRTGGWETQYF
-	TRBV2	TRBD1	TRBJ1-4	TGTGCCAGCAGTAAAGACAGGGGGAATGAAAAACTGTTTTTT	CASSKDRGNEKLFF
-	TRBV7-3	-	TRBJ1-1	TGTGCCAGCAGCTTAACCCCGGAGAATACTGAAGCTTTCTTT	CASSLTPENTEAFF
-	TRBV5-6	TRBD2	TRBJ2-1	TGTGCCAGCAGCTTTTTCGACGGGAGGGCGGGCAATGAGCAGTTCTTC	CASSFFDGRAGNEQFF
-	TRBV5-4	TRBD2	TRBJ2-1	TGTGCCAGCAGCCCAGGACTAGCGGGAGCCTACAATGAGCAGTTCTTC	CASSPGLAGAYNEQFF
-	TRBV5-1	-	TRBJ2-7	TGCGCCAGCAGCTTGGATTGGGGGCCCATCTACGAGCAGTACTTC	CASSLDWGPIYEQYF
-	TRBV6-4	TRBD2	TRBJ2-1	TGTGCCAGCAGTGACTCGATGGCGGGAGGGTTTGATGAGCAGTTCTTC	CASSDSMAGGFDEQFF
-	TRBV28	TRBD2	TRBJ2-7	TGTGCCAGCAGTCAAACGACTAGCGGGGCGTACGAGCAGTACTTC	CASSQTTSGAYEQYF
-	TRBV10-3	-	TRBJ1-5	TGTGCCATCAGTGAGTCGGAGGCCGAGGATATGCAGCCCCAGCATTTT	CAISESEAEDMQPQHF
-	TRBV27	TRBD1	TRBJ2-7	TGTGCCAGCAGTTTTGGGACAGGGCCACACTCCGAGCAGTACTTC	CASSFGTGPHSEQYF
-	TRBV4-3	TRBD2	TRBJ2-2	TGCGCCAGCAGCCAATCTCAGCGGGAGGGCCTCGGGGAGCTGTTTTTT	CASSQSQREGLGELFF
-	TRBV4-3	-	TRBJ1-2	TGCGCCAGCAGCCAAAGCGCGGACAGTCACTTTAACAACTATGGCTACACCTTC	CASSQSADSHFNNYGYTF
-	TRBV7-2	-	TRBJ1-2	TGTGCCAGCAGCTTAAATGGCGGTGAATCCTATGGCTACACCTTC	CASSLNGGESYGYTF
-	TRBV19	-	TRBJ1-1	TGTGCCAGTAGTGAGCGCGGGAGATCGAACACTGAAGCTTTCTTT	CASSERGRSNTEAFF
-	TRBV28	-	TRBJ2-1	TGTGCCAGCAGTGTGCCTAGCGAATACAATGAGCAGTTCTTC	CASSVPSEYNEQFF
-	TRBV7-2	-	TRBJ2-7	TGTGCCAGCAGCGCTTTTTGGAGGGGCTCGAACAAGCAGTACTTC	CASSAFWRGSNKQYF
-	TRBV18	-	TRBJ1-2	TGTGCCAGCTCACCTGGAGGACAGCCGAACTATGGCTACACCTTC	CASSPGGQPNYGYTF
-	TRBV7-3	-	TRBJ2-1	TGTGCCAGCAGCGTACAGGGTGGGACGGTATACAATGAGCAGTTCTTC	CASSVQGGTVYNEQFF
-	TRBV5-1	TRBD2	TRBJ2-7	TGCGCCAGCAGCGAAGGGACTAGCGGGCAAAACGAGCAGTACTTC	CASSEGTSGQNEQYF
-	TRBV5-1	TRBD1	TRBJ2-3	TGCGCCAGCAGCTTGTTACAGGGGACAGATACGCAGTATTTT	CASSLLQGTDTQYF
-	TRBV4-3	TRBD2	TRBJ2-5	TGCGCCAGCAGCCAGTCAATAAAGGCTAGCGGGGGGGCCGGACAAGAGACCCAGTACTTC	CASSQSIKASGGAGQETQYF
-	TRBV28	-	TRBJ2-5	TGTGCCAGCACCCCCGGGGGACGAGAGACCCAGTACTTC	CASTPGGRETQYF
-	TRBV11-2	-	TRBJ2-5	TGTGCCAGCAGCTCTTACAGGGTCGGGGAGACCCAGTACTTC	CASSSYRVGETQYF
-	TRBV28	TRBD2	TRBJ2-5	TGTGCCAGCAGCTGGACTAGCGGGAGGGCTTTATACCAAGAGACCCAGTACTTC	CASSWTSGRALYQETQYF
-	TRBV9	TRBD2	TRBJ2-1	TGTGCCAGCAGCGCGTCGGGGACTAGCGGTAATGAGCAGTTCTTC	CASSASGTSGNEQFF
-	TRBV19	-	TRBJ2-1	TGTGCCAGTAGCTCCCGAGGGTACAATGAGCAGTTCTTC	CASSSRGYNEQFF
-	TRBV29-1	TRBD2	TRBJ2-7	TGCAGCGGGAGGGGACTAGCGGGAGACGAGCAGTACTTC	CSGRGLAGDEQYF